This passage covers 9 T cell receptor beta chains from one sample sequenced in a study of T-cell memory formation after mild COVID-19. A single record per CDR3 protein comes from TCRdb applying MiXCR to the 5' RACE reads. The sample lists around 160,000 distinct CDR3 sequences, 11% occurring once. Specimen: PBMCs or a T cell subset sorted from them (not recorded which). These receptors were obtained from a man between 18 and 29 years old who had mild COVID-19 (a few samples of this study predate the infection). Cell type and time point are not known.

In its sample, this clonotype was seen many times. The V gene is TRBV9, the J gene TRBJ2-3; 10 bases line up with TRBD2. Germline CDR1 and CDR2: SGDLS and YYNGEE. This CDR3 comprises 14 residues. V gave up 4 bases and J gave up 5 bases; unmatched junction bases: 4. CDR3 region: CASSLAGVLDTQYF. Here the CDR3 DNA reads TGTGCCAGCAGCCTAGCGGGGGTATTAGATACGCAGTATTTT.

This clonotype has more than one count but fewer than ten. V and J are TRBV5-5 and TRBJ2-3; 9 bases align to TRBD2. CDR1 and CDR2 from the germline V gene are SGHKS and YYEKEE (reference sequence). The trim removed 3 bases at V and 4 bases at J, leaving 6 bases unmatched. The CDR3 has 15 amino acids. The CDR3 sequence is CASSSGGGAPDTQYF. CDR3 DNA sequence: TGTGCCAGCAGCTCTGGCGGGGGGGCTCCAGATACGCAGTATTTT.

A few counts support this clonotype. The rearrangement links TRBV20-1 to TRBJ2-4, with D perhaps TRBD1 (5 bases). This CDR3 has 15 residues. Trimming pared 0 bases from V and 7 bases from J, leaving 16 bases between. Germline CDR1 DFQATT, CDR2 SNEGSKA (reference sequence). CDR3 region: CSARDRRGAGNIQYF. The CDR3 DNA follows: TGCAGTGCTAGAGATCGACGCGGAGCAGGGAACATTCAGTACTTC.

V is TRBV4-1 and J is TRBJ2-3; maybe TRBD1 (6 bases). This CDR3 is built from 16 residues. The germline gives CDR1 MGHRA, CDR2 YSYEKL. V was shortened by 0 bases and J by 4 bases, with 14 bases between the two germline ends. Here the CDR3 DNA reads TGCGCCAGCAGCCAAGATTTCGGGGACACCCCAGATACGCAGTATTTT. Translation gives CASSQDFGDTPDTQYF.

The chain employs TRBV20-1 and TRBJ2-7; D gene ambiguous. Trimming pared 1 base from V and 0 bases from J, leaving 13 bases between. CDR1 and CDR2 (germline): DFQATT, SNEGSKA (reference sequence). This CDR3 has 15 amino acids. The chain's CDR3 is CSARGLRANSYEQYF. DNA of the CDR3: TGCAGTGCTAGAGGGCTAAGGGCAAACTCCTACGAGCAGTACTTC.

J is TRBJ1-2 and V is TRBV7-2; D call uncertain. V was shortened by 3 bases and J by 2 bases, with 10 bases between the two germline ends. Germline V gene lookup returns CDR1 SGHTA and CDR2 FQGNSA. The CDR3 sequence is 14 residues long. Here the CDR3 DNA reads TGTGCCAGCAGCTTCGTTCAGGCGAACTATGGCTACACCTTC. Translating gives CASSFVQANYGYTF.

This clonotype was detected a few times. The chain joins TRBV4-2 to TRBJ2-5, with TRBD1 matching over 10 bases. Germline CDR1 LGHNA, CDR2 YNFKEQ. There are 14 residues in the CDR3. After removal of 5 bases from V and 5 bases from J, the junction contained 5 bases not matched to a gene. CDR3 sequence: CASSSRTGGETQYF. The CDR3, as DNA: TGTGCCAGCAGCTCTCGGACAGGGGGGGAGACCCAGTACTTC.

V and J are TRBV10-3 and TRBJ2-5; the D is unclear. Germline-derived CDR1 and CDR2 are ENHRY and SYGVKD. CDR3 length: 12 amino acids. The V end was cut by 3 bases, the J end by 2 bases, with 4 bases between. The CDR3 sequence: CAISDIQETQYF. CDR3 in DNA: TGTGCCATCAGTGACATACAAGAGACCCAGTACTTC.

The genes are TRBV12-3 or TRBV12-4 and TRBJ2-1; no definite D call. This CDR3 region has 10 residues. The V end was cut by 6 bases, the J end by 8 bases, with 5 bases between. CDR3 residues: CASREDEQFF. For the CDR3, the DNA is TGTGCCAGCAGGGAAGATGAGCAGTTCTTC.